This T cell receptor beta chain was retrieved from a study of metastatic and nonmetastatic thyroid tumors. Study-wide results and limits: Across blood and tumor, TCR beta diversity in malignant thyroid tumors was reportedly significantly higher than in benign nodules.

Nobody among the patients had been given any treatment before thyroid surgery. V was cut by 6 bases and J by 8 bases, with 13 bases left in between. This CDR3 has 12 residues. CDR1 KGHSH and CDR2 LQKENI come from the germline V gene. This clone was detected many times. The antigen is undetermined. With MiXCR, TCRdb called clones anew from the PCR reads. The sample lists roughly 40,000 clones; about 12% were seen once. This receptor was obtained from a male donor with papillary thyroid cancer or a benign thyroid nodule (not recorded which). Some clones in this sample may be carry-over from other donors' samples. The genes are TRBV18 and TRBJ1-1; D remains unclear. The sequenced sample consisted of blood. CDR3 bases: TGTGCCAGCTCTCCGGGGTGGGTCGAAGCTTTCTTT. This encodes CASSPGWVEAFF.